This T cell receptor (beta chain) was identified during a study of OX40 agonist ivuxolimab in advanced cancers. Study-level background: Patients treated during dose escalation were battling hepatocellular carcinoma, melanoma, renal cell or head and neck cancer. Study-wide results and caveats: Dosing at 0.1 to 3.0 mg/kg was accompanied by clonal expansion of CD4+ and CD8+ blood T cells by week 6. Fewer expanded clones were found on average in CD4+ than in CD8+ T cells.

Repertoires were generated with immunoSEQ multiplex PCR, while TCRdb's copy carries only in-frame clones and drops some. The table includes over 30,000 clones, around four fifths detected once. V lost 0 bases, J lost 2 bases, and 10 bases lay in between. The CDR3 extends over 15 amino acids. The germline gives CDR1 SGHRS, CDR2 YFSETQ. As regards this clone: What it recognizes is unknown.

The sequence came from an adult with an advanced solid tumor such as melanoma, head and neck, liver or kidney cancer. The sample consisted of CD4+ or CD8+ T cells sorted from blood, taken in a trial of the OX40 agonist ivuxolimab. The chain is built from TRBV5-1 and TRBJ2-3; D not resolved. CDR3 in amino acids: CASSLEPSLTDTQYF. The DNA of the CDR3 is TGCGCCAGCAGCTTGGAACCCAGCCTCACAGATACGCAGTATTTT.